The 29 T cell receptor beta chains reported below all come from one sample, sequenced in a study of blood T cell repertoires in COVID-19. Sequencing used immunoSEQ multiplex PCR; TCRdb keeps in-frame clones, though not all of them. The sample has about 220,000 clones, 86% seen once. Sequenced sample: peripheral blood. The source is a woman in her 30s who had recovered from COVID-19.

This sequence joins TRBV30 and TRBJ1-3; no definite D call. V lost 4 bases, J lost 6 bases, and 10 bases lay in between. This CDR3 has 12 residues. Germline assignment: CDR1 GTSNPN and CDR2 SVGIG (reference sequence). For the CDR3, the DNA is TGTGCCTGGAATACCCTACCAAACACCATATATTTT. Amino acid sequence: CAWNTLPNTIYF.

This clone was observed a single time. The CDR3 DNA follows: TGCGCCAGCAGTGGACAGGGAAGAGGAGTTACTGAAGCTTTCTTT. Translated, it gives CASSGQGRGVTEAFF. The J gene is TRBJ1-1, the V gene TRBV10-1; 7 bases are a match to TRBD1. The CDR3 runs to 15 residues. V gave up 4 bases and J gave up 5 bases; unmatched junction bases: 10. Germline loops: CDR1 WNHNN, CDR2 SYGVQD (reference sequence).

The V gene is TRBV7-2, the J gene TRBJ2-5; maybe TRBD2 (6 bases). The V end lost 5 bases, the J end lost 5 bases, and 18 bases lay between the germline ends. The CDR3 has 15 amino acids. Germline values: CDR1 SGHTA, CDR2 FQGNSA. The CDR3 sequence is CASSGDWNSLETQYF. DNA of the CDR3: TGTGCCAGCAGCGGGGACTGGAACAGTTTGGAGACCCAGTACTTC.

This clone has only a few counts. This chain connects TRBV27 to TRBJ1-6; 7 bases align to TRBD1. Germline CDR1 is MNHEY and CDR2 is SMNVEV (reference sequence). J was trimmed by 5 bases and V by 5 bases; bases with no gene match: 9. The CDR3 has 16 amino acids. The CDR3 nucleotides are TGTGCCAGCAGTCCAGACGACAGGGCCAATAATTCACCCCTCCACTTT. It specifies CASSPDDRANNSPLHF.

The chain combines TRBV4-2 with TRBJ2-3; a possible D gene is TRBD2 (6 bases). Germline CDR1 reads LGHNA; CDR2 reads YNFKEQ. The CDR3 runs 16 residues. V shed 0 bases and J shed 1 base, with 11 bases lying between them. CDR3 sequence (DNA): TGTGCCAGCAGCCAAGATAGGGCTAGCGGCACAGATACGCAGTATTTT. This encodes CASSQDRASGTDTQYF.

The chain recombines TRBV19 with TRBJ1-2, with 9 bases matching TRBD1. The CDR3 length is 13 residues. Germline V CDR1 and CDR2: LNHDA, SQIVND (reference sequence). V gave up 6 bases and J gave up 2 bases; unmatched junction bases: 1. CDR3 DNA sequence: TGTGCCAGTAGAGGGACAGGGAACTATGGCTACACCTTC. Amino acids: CASRGTGNYGYTF.

The V gene is TRBV5-5, the J gene TRBJ1-1; D call uncertain. Germline loops: CDR1 SGHKS, CDR2 YYEKEE (reference sequence). The CDR3 extends over 13 amino acids. V was pared by 0 bases and J by 3 bases, with 6 bases between. The DNA for the CDR3 is TGTGCCAGCAGCTTGGAACTGGACACTGAAGCTTTCTTT. It translates to CASSLELDTEAFF.

This chain uses TRBV6-2 or TRBV6-3 with TRBJ1-1; 8 nucleotides line up with TRBD1. The CDR3 is 15 amino acids. After removal of 6 bases from V and 5 bases from J, the junction contained 11 bases not matched to a gene. CDR1 is MNHEY, CDR2 SVGEGT, per germline. Written as DNA, the CDR3 is TGTGCCAGCAGCCCCCGGGACAGGTTCCGAACTGAAGCTTTCTTT. This codes for CASSPRDRFRTEAFF.

The rearrangement links TRBV27 to TRBJ2-7; 10 bases are a match to TRBD1. CDR3 length: 17 residues. Trimming cost V 3 bases and J 5 bases; bases outside gene matches: 13. Germline values: CDR1 MNHEY, CDR2 SMNVEV (reference sequence). The CDR3 nucleotides are TGTGCCAGCAGTTTTAATGGACCGGGACAGGGGTATAACGAGCAGTACTTC. Its translation: CASSFNGPGQGYNEQYF.

The chain combines TRBV12-5 with TRBJ2-7; D ambiguous. CDR1 is LGHNT, CDR2 FRNRAP, per germline. The CDR3 covers 13 residues. Between the trimmed V and J ends, which lost 1 base and 2 bases, there was a span of 6 bases. The CDR3 protein is CASGLGPTYEQYF. The DNA of the CDR3 is TGTGCTAGTGGTTTGGGGCCGACCTACGAGCAGTACTTC.

This chain connects TRBV4-1 to TRBJ2-7; the D gene is possibly TRBD2 (6 bases). V was trimmed by 2 bases and J by 0 bases, leaving 14 bases between them. CDR3 size: 16 residues. CDR1 and CDR2 from the germline V gene are MGHRA and YSYEKL. The CDR3 bases are TGCGCCAGCAGCCAAATAGCGGTTAGCAGCTCCTACGAGCAGTACTTC. This codes for CASSQIAVSSSYEQYF.

The rearrangement links TRBV30 to TRBJ1-2, with a tentative D call TRBD1 (5 bases). With 4 bases removed from V and 5 bases from J, the gap between germline ends came to 11 bases. The CDR3 covers 12 residues. The V gene's germline CDR1 is GTSNPN and CDR2 SVGIG (reference sequence). In DNA, the CDR3 is TGTGCCTGGACCCCGGGGGAGTATGGCTACACCTTC. Its translation: CAWTPGEYGYTF. Drawing the rest from reference TRBV30 and TRBJ1-2, the complete variable domain is SQTIHQWPATLVQPVGSPLSLECTVEGTSNPNLYWYRQAAGRGLQLLFYSVGIGQISSEVPQNLSASRPQDRQFILSSKKLLLSDSGFYLCAWTPGEYGYTFGSGTRLTVV.

This chain connects TRBV5-4 to TRBJ1-2; D not resolved. V was clipped by 2 bases and J by 9 bases, with 17 bases between them. The CDR3 loop spans 14 amino acids. Germline V lookup: CDR1 SGHNT, CDR2 YYREEE (reference sequence). In nucleotides, the CDR3 is TGTGCCAGCAGCTTCCCTCTGGGAGATTCAAGCTACACCTTC. Its protein product is CASSFPLGDSSYTF.

The J gene is TRBJ2-7, the V gene TRBV5-1, with 10 bases identical to TRBD1. CDR3 size: 16 residues. V dropped 1 base and J dropped 4; count of bases not matched to a gene: 8. Germline V gene sequence: CDR1 SGHRS, CDR2 YFSETQ. The chain's CDR3 is CASSLTPVGQGYEQYF. Here the CDR3 DNA reads TGCGCCAGCAGCTTGACCCCTGTGGGACAGGGGTACGAGCAGTACTTC. Full variable domain (missing parts from reference TRBV5-1 and TRBJ2-7): KAGVTQTPRYLIKTRGQQVTLSCSPISGHRSVSWYQQTPGQGLQFLFEYFSETQRNKGNFPGRFSGRQFSNSRSEMNVSTLELGDSALYLCASSLTPVGQGYEQYFGPGTRLTVT.

This chain links TRBV29-1 with TRBJ2-1; TRBD1 matches at 7 bases. After removal of 4 bases from V and 8 bases from J, the junction contained 11 bases not matched to a gene. CDR1 and CDR2 from the germline V gene are SQVTM and ANQGSEA. The CDR3 is made up of 14 amino acids. In DNA form, the CDR3 reads TGCAGCGTTGTTAGGGGGCAGGTACGAGATGAGCAGTTCTTC. It specifies CSVVRGQVRDEQFF.

The rearrangement links TRBV30 to TRBJ1-1; tentative D call: TRBD1 (5 bases). Trimming took 0 bases from V and 0 from J, leaving 14 bases between them. The V gene's germline CDR1 is GTSNPN and CDR2 SVGIG (reference sequence). CDR3 size: 16 residues. The CDR3 reads CAWSVRQGQVNTEAFF. For the CDR3, the DNA is TGTGCCTGGAGTGTACGGCAGGGTCAGGTGAACACTGAAGCTTTCTTT. Combining the CDR3 with reference TRBV30 and TRBJ1-1 gives the whole variable domain SQTIHQWPATLVQPVGSPLSLECTVEGTSNPNLYWYRQAAGRGLQLLFYSVGIGQISSEVPQNLSASRPQDRQFILSSKKLLLSDSGFYLCAWSVRQGQVNTEAFFGQGTRLTVV.

This clone was detected only a few times. V usage is TRBV2 and J usage is TRBJ2-1; D perhaps matches TRBD2 (6 bases). CDR3 size: 13 residues. V was cut by 7 bases and J by 5 bases, with 12 bases left in between. CDR1 is SNHLY and CDR2 is FYNNEI in the germline V gene. The CDR3 DNA reads TGTGCCAGCAAGCCGGCGGGGAACAATGAGCAGTTCTTC. Translation gives CASKPAGNNEQFF.

CDR3 region: CASSSGQIRIGDTQYF. Here the CDR3 DNA reads TGTGCCAGCAGCTCGGGACAGATACGTATAGGAGATACGCAGTATTTT. This chain links TRBV5-5 with TRBJ2-3, with 7 nucleotides matching TRBD1. CDR1 and CDR2 from the germline V gene are SGHKS and YYEKEE (reference sequence). The trim removed 3 bases at V and 5 bases at J, leaving 12 bases unmatched. This CDR3 comprises 16 residues.

J is TRBJ1-1 and V is TRBV2; 9 bases line up with TRBD1. Germline V gives CDR1 SNHLY, CDR2 FYNNEI. The CDR3 is 13 residues long. V lost 9 bases and J lost 3; bases outside the gene matches: 5. DNA of the CDR3: TGTGCCAGACAGGGGGCGGGGTACACTGAAGCTTTCTTT. Translating it yields CARQGAGYTEAFF.

The J gene is TRBJ2-7, the V gene TRBV5-6; D uncertain. The length of the CDR3 is 12 residues. Germline V lookup: CDR1 SGHDT, CDR2 YYEEEE. The V end lost 4 bases, the J end lost 5 bases, and 10 bases lay between the germline ends. CDR3 DNA: TGTGCCAGCAGCCTGGTAAGCCACGAGCAGTACTTC. Translated: CASSLVSHEQYF.

The chain has TRBV19 and TRBJ1-1; no definite D call. Germline assignment: CDR1 LNHDA and CDR2 SQIVND (reference sequence). V was cut by 3 bases and J by 3 bases, with 8 bases left in between. CDR3 length equals 13 residues. CDR3 coding DNA: TGTGCCAGTAGTATTCTGGGAGACACTGAAGCTTTCTTT. Translated, it gives CASSILGDTEAFF. Complete variable domain (other parts from reference TRBV19 and TRBJ1-1): DGGITQSPKYLFRKEGQNVTLSCEQNLNHDAMYWYRQDPGQGLRLIYYSQIVNDFQKGDIAEGYSVSREKKESFPLTVTSAQKNPTAFYLCASSILGDTEAFFGQGTRLTVV.

This clone has a single count. This chain links TRBV28 with TRBJ2-1; the D gene is possibly TRBD2 (5 bases). V was cut by 6 bases and J by 8 bases, with 14 bases left in between. The CDR3 extends over 13 amino acids. Germline values: CDR1 MDHEN, CDR2 SYDVKM. The CDR3 sequence is CASSLSGMHEQFF. In DNA form, the CDR3 reads TGTGCCAGCAGCCTTTCGGGGATGCATGAGCAGTTCTTC. Drawing the rest from reference TRBV28 and TRBJ2-1, the complete variable domain is DVKVTQSSRYLVKRTGEKVFLECVQDMDHENMFWYRQDPGLGLRLIYFSYDVKMKEKGDIPEGYSVSREKKERFSLILESASTNQTSMYLCASSLSGMHEQFFGPGTRLTVL.

The V gene is TRBV5-1, the J gene TRBJ2-1; perhaps TRBD2 as D (5 bases). CDR3 size: 15 residues. Trimming took off 0 bases at V and 7 bases at J, with 14 bases between the two ends. Per germline, CDR1 SGHRS and CDR2 YFSETQ. CDR3 amino acids: CASSLVSGFGNEQFF. DNA of the CDR3: TGCGCCAGCAGCTTGGTTTCGGGGTTCGGAAATGAGCAGTTCTTC.

V usage is TRBV6-4 and J usage is TRBJ2-2; TRBD2 agrees at 10 bases. The CDR3 consists of 15 residues. J lost 3 bases, V lost 6 bases, and 4 bases had no gene match. CDR1 and CDR2 (germline): MRHNA, SNTAGT. CDR3: CASSQRGGDTGELFF. The CDR3 nucleotides read TGTGCCAGCAGCCAGCGGGGGGGAGACACCGGGGAGCTGTTTTTT.

The genes are TRBV7-2 and TRBJ2-7, with TRBD2 identical over 11 bases. Germline loops: CDR1 SGHTA, CDR2 FQGNSA. After removal of 0 bases from V and 2 bases from J, the junction contained 3 bases not matched to a gene. This CDR3 has 16 amino acids. CDR3 protein: CASSLASSGGPYEQYF. Here the CDR3 DNA reads TGTGCCAGCAGCTTAGCCTCTAGCGGGGGGCCCTACGAGCAGTACTTC.

The rearrangement joins TRBV7-2 to TRBJ2-3; 8 bases are shared with TRBD2. The ends lost 3 bases at V and 4 bases at J; junction bases unmatched: 9. Germline V gene data show CDR1 as SGHTA and CDR2 as FQGNSA. The CDR3 covers 16 residues. The CDR3 DNA sequence: TGTGCCAGCAGCTTCCGCGGGGGGTCGGTCGCAGATACGCAGTATTTT. Translating gives CASSFRGGSVADTQYF.

This sequence joins TRBV5-1 and TRBJ2-2, with 8 bases matching TRBD1. The CDR3 has 17 amino acids. Germline-derived CDR1 and CDR2 are SGHRS and YFSETQ. Unmatched junction bases numbered 12, after V lost 4 bases and J lost 4 bases. CDR3 DNA: TGCGCCAGCAGCCCCATGGACAGGGAGTTGGGCACCGGGGAGCTGTTTTTT. The encoded protein is CASSPMDRELGTGELFF.

The chain recombines TRBV9 with TRBJ1-1; TRBD1 aligns across 10 bases. CDR3 length: 15 residues. V gave up 0 bases and J gave up 11 bases; unmatched junction bases: 10. CDR1 SGDLS and CDR2 YYNGEE come from the germline V gene. CDR3 amino acids: CASSVDPAGTGVAFF. The DNA for the CDR3 is TGTGCCAGCAGCGTAGACCCCGCCGGGACAGGGGTCGCTTTCTTT.

This chain links TRBV29-1 with TRBJ2-7; tentative D call: TRBD2 (5 bases). Trimming cost V 3 bases and J 3 bases, with 6 bases left between them. This CDR3 has 11 amino acids. Germline CDR1 is SQVTM and CDR2 is ANQGSEA. The CDR3: CSVERDYEQYF. In DNA, the CDR3 is TGCAGCGTTGAGAGGGACTACGAGCAGTACTTC.